This T cell receptor beta chain was obtained from a study of blood T cell repertoires in COVID-19. Study summary: Specimens from acute and convalescent COVID-19 originated in the United States, Italy and Spain. T cells, B-cell-depleted T cells, or PBMCs supplied cDNA or gDNA.

Original handling: Reference gene primer amplification yielded estimated nucleated cell counts. Method: immunoSEQ multiplex PCR; TCRdb's copy keeps in-frame clones and lacks some. Clonal size and the V and J genes are those of that table, whereas D and trimming came from the DNA. The sample has around 250,000 clones, more than 70% seen once; the top ten hold around 6%. The CDR3 runs 16 residues. Germline CDR1 reads SGHTA; CDR2 reads FQGNSA. The V and J ends lost 3 bases and 0 bases, in that order; junction bases with no gene match: 4. The source material was peripheral blood. The source of this sequence is a man older than 75 with acute or convalescent COVID-19. The chain recombines TRBV7-2 with TRBJ2-3, with 9 positions matching TRBD2. The CDR3 spells CASSLVAGGSTDTQYF. The CDR3 region has the DNA TGTGCCAGCAGCTTGGTTGCGGGGGGGAGCACAGATACGCAGTATTTT.